Listed here are 27 T cell receptor beta chains from one sample, sequenced in a study of cytomegalovirus exposure and HLA in healthy donors. Primers included in the PCR were 60 Vbeta and 13 Jbeta primers. Sequenced by immunoSEQ multiplex PCR; TCRdb stores in-frame clones only, minus some. This table holds roughly 200,000 clones, 80% found once. Source material: PBMCs. Receptors originate from a boy between 10 and 17 years old in good health and CMV-seronegative.

The J gene is TRBJ1-2, the V gene TRBV6-6; 11 bases match TRBD1. The germline gives CDR1 MNHNY, CDR2 SVGAGI (reference sequence). This CDR3 is 15 amino acids long. V trimming: 6 bases; J trimming: 1 base; junction bases outside the gene matches: 4. In DNA form, the CDR3 reads TGTGCCAGCAGGGGACAGGGGGTGGGTAACTATGGCTACACCTTC. The encoded protein is CASRGQGVGNYGYTF.

The J gene is TRBJ1-1, the V gene TRBV30; no reliable D call. The CDR3 extends over 10 amino acids. Trimming left V 7 bases short and J 1 base short, with 4 bases between. Germline V gene data show CDR1 as GTSNPN and CDR2 as SVGIG (reference sequence). The CDR3 DNA reads as TGTGCCTCATGGAACACTGAAGCTTTCTTT. Translation gives CASWNTEAFF. The variable domain in full, with the rest retrieved from reference TRBV30 and TRBJ1-1, is SQTIHQWPATLVQPVGSPLSLECTVEGTSNPNLYWYRQAAGRGLQLLFYSVGIGQISSEVPQNLSASRPQDRQFILSSKKLLLSDSGFYLCASWNTEAFFGQGTRLTVV.

The rearrangement joins TRBV12-5 to TRBJ2-5; 7 bases line up with TRBD1. This CDR3 region has 15 residues. The germline CDR1 and CDR2 sequences are LGHNT and FRNRAP. The V gene end was trimmed by 7 bases and the J gene end by 1 base; junction bases not matched to a gene: 9. In DNA, the CDR3 is TGTGCTAGTGCCCATGACAGGGACGGCCAAGAGACCCAGTACTTC. This sequence encodes CASAHDRDGQETQYF.

In its sample, this clone was seen a few times. The rearrangement links TRBV14 to TRBJ1-2, with D uncertain. Germline CDR1 and CDR2: SGHDN and FVKESK. Between the trimmed V and J ends, which lost 4 bases and 3 bases, there was a span of 15 bases. This CDR3 has 15 amino acids. This chain's CDR3 is CASSLAGIGDYGYTF. In DNA form, the CDR3 reads TGTGCCAGCAGCCTGGCGGGAATTGGCGACTATGGCTACACCTTC.

V and J are TRBV7-3 and TRBJ2-3, with a tentative D call TRBD2 (6 bases). The CDR3 totals 16 residues. Germline CDR1 reads SGHTA; CDR2 reads FQGTGA. V gave up 2 bases and J gave up 2 bases, with 14 bases separating them. The CDR3 protein is CASSLLGGTATDTQYF. The DNA of the CDR3 is TGTGCCAGCAGCTTATTGGGCGGGACTGCCACAGATACGCAGTATTTT.

This sequence joins TRBV4-3 and TRBJ2-5; D ambiguous. V lost 4 bases and J lost 6, with 21 bases in between. The CDR3 is 16 residues long. CDR1 is LGHNA and CDR2 is YSLEER in the germline V gene. The CDR3 DNA follows: TGCGCCAGCAGCCCTTCCGTGGGCGAGAGCCATCAGACCCAGTACTTC. This encodes CASSPSVGESHQTQYF.

The chain carries TRBV18 and TRBJ2-7; 11 positions agree with TRBD1. With 6 bases clipped from V and 4 bases from J, the junction kept 5 bases outside the gene matches. CDR1 and CDR2 from the germline V gene are KGHSH and LQKENI. This CDR3 has 14 residues. The CDR3 DNA reads as TGTGCCAGCTCGATGGACAGGGGGCGGTACGAGCAGTACTTC. As protein: CASSMDRGRYEQYF.

The chain carries TRBV7-8 and TRBJ1-5; D not certain. CDR3 length: 15 residues. The germline gives CDR1 SGHVS, CDR2 FQNEAQ. Trimming left V 2 bases short and J 4 bases short, with 12 bases between. The CDR3 is CASSLTRSRNQPQHF. In nucleotides, the CDR3 is TGTGCCAGCAGCTTAACAAGGTCGAGGAATCAGCCCCAGCATTTT.

This clone was observed a few times. CDR3 sequence: CASSLGPGSIQYF. CDR3 nucleotides: TGTGCCAGCAGCTTAGGCCCAGGTTCCATTCAGTACTTC. The J gene is TRBJ2-4, the V gene TRBV7-9, with D unclear. This CDR3 contains 13 residues. The germline V gene has CDR1 SEHNR and CDR2 FQNEAQ (reference sequence). V lost 1 base, J lost 9 bases, and 10 bases lay in between.

Turning to this clone: The junction differs from germline at one of its ends, possibly a read error. The V and J genes are TRBV7-7 and TRBJ2-5, with TRBD1 identical over 11 bases. The CDR3 covers 15 residues. Germline V lookup: CDR1 SSHAT, CDR2 FNYEAQ (reference sequence). The CDR3 DNA sequence: TGTGCTAGCAGCCAGAGGACAGGGGGCGAAAAGACCCAGTACTTC. As protein: CASSQRTGGEKTQYF.

This chain links TRBV28 with TRBJ2-3, with a weak D call TRBD1 (5 bases). V lost 5 bases and J 8 bases, leaving 11 bases between the germline ends. Germline CDR1 MDHEN, CDR2 SYDVKM. There are 12 residues in the CDR3. The CDR3 here is CASSPIRGTQYF. CDR3 DNA sequence: TGTGCCAGCAGTCCGATTAGGGGTACGCAGTATTTT.

The V call is TRBV4-2, the J call TRBJ1-1; possible D gene TRBD1, 6 bases. Germline values: CDR1 LGHNA, CDR2 YNFKEQ. CDR3 length: 14 amino acids. V lost 6 bases and J 2 bases, leaving 13 bases between the germline ends. CDR3 bases: TGTGCCAGCAGTCTTGGACAGCCCAACACTGAAGCTTTCTTT. Translating gives CASSLGQPNTEAFF.

The CDR3 here is CASSGQTYEQYF. The CDR3, as DNA: TGCGCCAGCAGCGGCCAGACCTACGAGCAGTACTTC. The chain employs TRBV5-1 and TRBJ2-7, with D hard to call. V lost 4 bases, J lost 2 bases, and 7 bases lay in between. The CDR3 totals 12 residues. Germline lookup yields CDR1 SGHRS and CDR2 YFSETQ.

This chain joins TRBV13 and TRBJ2-7, with 8 positions matching TRBD1. The CDR3 is made up of 16 amino acids. V trimming: 0 bases; J trimming: 4 bases; junction bases outside the gene matches: 8. Germline values: CDR1 PRHDT, CDR2 FYEKMQ (reference sequence). The CDR3 sequence: CASSLGAGGARYEQYF. The CDR3 DNA follows: TGTGCCAGCAGCTTAGGCGCAGGGGGCGCTAGGTACGAGCAGTACTTC.

The rearrangement joins TRBV28 to TRBJ2-2; 8 bases match TRBD1. The CDR3 length is 15 residues. Germline lookup yields CDR1 MDHEN and CDR2 SYDVKM. V dropped 7 bases and J dropped 3; count of bases not matched to a gene: 7. This CDR3 is CASTLDREDTGELFF. The DNA of the CDR3 is TGTGCCAGCACCTTGGACAGGGAGGACACCGGGGAGCTGTTTTTT.

The V and J genes are TRBV7-8 and TRBJ2-7; TRBD1 matches at 9 bases. The trim removed 5 bases at V and 3 bases at J, leaving 11 bases unmatched. Germline V lookup: CDR1 SGHVS, CDR2 FQNEAQ. This CDR3 region has 16 residues. The CDR3 DNA reads as TGTGCCAGCAGCCCACAAGGGACAGGGTACAGCTACGAGCAGTACTTC. Amino acids: CASSPQGTGYSYEQYF.

V and J are TRBV4-3 and TRBJ2-3; D call uncertain. The CDR3 sequence is 16 residues long. CDR1 LGHNA and CDR2 YSLEER come from the germline V gene. V was trimmed by 1 base and J by 0 bases, leaving 11 bases between them. The CDR3 bases are TGCGCCAGCAGCCAAGGTGACGGGTCTAGCACAGATACGCAGTATTTT. This codes for CASSQGDGSSTDTQYF.

This clone was observed a few times. The chain has TRBV6-4 and TRBJ2-1; 7 bases are a match to TRBD2. J lost 0 bases, V lost 4 bases, and 0 bases had no gene match. The length of the CDR3 is 14 residues. Germline CDR1 MRHNA, CDR2 SNTAGT. In DNA, the CDR3 is TGTGCCAGCAGTGGCGGGAGCTCCTACAATGAGCAGTTCTTC. Residues: CASSGGSSYNEQFF.

The chain has TRBV6-6 and TRBJ2-7, with 12 bases fitting TRBD2. CDR3 length: 15 amino acids. The germline V gene encodes CDR1 MNHNY and CDR2 SVGAGI (reference sequence). The V segment lost 0 bases and the J segment 4 bases; nucleotides outside the gene matches: 1. CDR3 in amino acids: CASSYSLAGGYEQYF. The CDR3 DNA follows: TGTGCCAGCAGTTACTCGCTAGCGGGAGGGTACGAGCAGTACTTC.

This clone has a handful of counts. The chain joins TRBV19 to TRBJ2-1, with 9 bases that match TRBD1. Trimming took 5 bases from V and 5 from J; bases not matched to a gene: 10. Germline V gene sequence: CDR1 LNHDA, CDR2 SQIVND (reference sequence). The length of the CDR3 is 16 residues. The CDR3 DNA sequence: TGTGCCAGTAGTTCCCTTGGGACAGGGCAGGACAATGAGCAGTTCTTC. Translated, it gives CASSSLGTGQDNEQFF.

The rearrangement uses TRBV6-1 and TRBJ2-7; TRBD1 agrees at 8 bases. The length of the CDR3 is 14 residues. Germline CDR1 is MNHNS and CDR2 is SASEGT. V lost 7 bases and J lost 0; bases outside the gene matches: 5. CDR3 DNA sequence: TGTGCCAGCATCCGGACAGGGAGCTCCTACGAGCAGTACTTC. Translating it yields CASIRTGSSYEQYF.

The chain is built from TRBV7-2 and TRBJ2-3; 10 bases are a match to TRBD2. From germline, CDR1 is SGHTA and CDR2 FQGNSA. The CDR3 totals 15 residues. Germline trimming cut 5 bases from V and 6 bases from J; bases unmatched to any gene: 8. CDR3 sequence reads: CASSVVAGGTDTQYF. CDR3 DNA: TGTGCCAGCAGCGTGGTAGCGGGAGGAACTGATACGCAGTATTTT.

This chain uses TRBV5-1 with TRBJ2-7, with TRBD1 matching over 8 bases. CDR3 length: 15 residues. CDR1 is SGHRS and CDR2 is YFSETQ in the germline V gene. J gave up 5 bases and V 6 bases, and 13 bases lay outside the gene matches. CDR3 protein: CASTRIAGGIDEQYF. The CDR3 nucleotides are TGCGCCAGCACCCGGATTGCAGGGGGCATCGACGAGCAGTACTTC.

This clone has just one count. The chain carries TRBV2 and TRBJ2-7; D not resolved. There are 11 residues in the CDR3. CDR1 is SNHLY and CDR2 is FYNNEI in the germline V gene. V lost 7 bases, J lost 0 bases, and 4 bases lay in between. In nucleotides, the CDR3 is TGTGCCAGCACCGGCTCCTACGAGCAGTACTTC. It specifies CASTGSYEQYF.

The chain joins TRBV30 to TRBJ2-7; 9 nucleotides match TRBD1. The J segment lost 4 bases and the V segment lost 6 bases, leaving 7 bases of the junction unmatched. The CDR3 loop spans 13 amino acids. Germline lookup yields CDR1 GTSNPN and CDR2 SVGIG (reference sequence). The CDR3 DNA reads TGTGCCTGTAAACCGGGACAGGGATACGAGCAGTACTTC. Residues: CACKPGQGYEQYF. The entire variable domain, with the rest obtained from reference TRBV30 and TRBJ2-7, is as follows: SQTIHQWPATLVQPVGSPLSLECTVEGTSNPNLYWYRQAAGRGLQLLFYSVGIGQISSEVPQNLSASRPQDRQFILSSKKLLLSDSGFYLCACKPGQGYEQYFGPGTRLTVT.

V gene TRBV7-9 combines with J gene TRBJ1-2; 12 positions agree with TRBD1. CDR3 length: 15 amino acids. The junction had 7 bases not matched to a gene; V was cut back by 5 bases and J by 6 bases. The V gene's germline CDR1 is SEHNR and CDR2 FQNEAQ (reference sequence). This CDR3 is CASSVRDRGQDGYTF. CDR3 coding DNA: TGTGCCAGCAGCGTAAGGGACAGGGGGCAAGATGGCTACACCTTC.

The V and J genes are TRBV5-1 and TRBJ1-3, with a weak D call TRBD1 (5 bases). Germline CDR1 and CDR2: SGHRS and YFSETQ. The CDR3 spans 16 residues. Between the trimmed V and J ends, which lost 4 bases and 4 bases, there was a span of 18 bases. Here the CDR3 reads CASSRGLGPSGNTIYF. CDR3 bases: TGCGCCAGCAGCAGGGGACTCGGGCCGTCCGGAAACACCATATATTTT.